Listed below are T cell receptor beta chains from one sample, sequenced in a study of T-cell memory formation after mild COVID-19. TCRdb ran MiXCR on the 5' RACE reads and lists one entry per CDR3 protein. The table lists about half a million distinct CDR3 sequences, about 20% of them singletons. Sequencing input: PBMCs or a T cell subset sorted from them (not recorded which). These receptors were taken from an adult woman who had mild COVID-19 (a few samples of this study predate the infection). Cell type and time point are not known. CDR3s include the opening cysteine and the closing phenylalanine or tryptophan. D genes are given only for firm matches. Rows give clone size only sometimes, using once, few, many, or a class for an expanded clone.

d_call,j_call,v_call,clone_size,cdr3_nt,cdr3_aa
TRBD2,TRBJ2-2,TRBV29-1,few,TGCAGCGCCACACGCGGGGGAAGGTCCGGGGAGCTGTTTTTT,CSATRGGRSGELFF
.,TRBJ1-1,TRBV7-6,many,TGTGCCAGCAGCTTTTCACGTAACACTGAAGCTTTCTTT,CASSFSRNTEAFF
.,TRBJ1-2,TRBV7-9,many,TGTGCCAGCAGCTTCATCACTCTAAAAACAGGGAACTATGGCTACACCTTC,CASSFITLKTGNYGYTF
.,TRBJ1-1,TRBV29-1,few,TGCAGCGTGTTATGGGGGGGACGGAACACTGAAGCTTTCTTT,CSVLWGGRNTEAFF
.,TRBJ2-7,TRBV6-2/TRBV6-3,.,TGTGCCAGCAGTTATGAACTGCTCTACGAGCAGTACTTC,CASSYELLYEQYF
.,TRBJ1-5,TRBV7-6,few,TGTGCCAGCAGCTCAGACCGAGGCAATCAGCCCCAGCATTTT,CASSSDRGNQPQHF
.,TRBJ2-5,TRBV14,few,TGTGCCAGCAGCGTCCTCCGGGAAGGGGGCCAAGAGACCCAGTACTTC,CASSVLREGGQETQYF
.,TRBJ2-1,TRBV24-1,few,TGTGCCACCAGTGATTTGGGTCCTCTCGGGGACAATGAGCAGTTCTTC,CATSDLGPLGDNEQFF
.,TRBJ1-5,TRBV5-6,.,TGTGCCAGCAGCTTGACGGGCAGGGGTGATCAGCCCCAGCATTTT,CASSLTGRGDQPQHF
.,TRBJ2-1,TRBV7-2,few,TGTGCCAGCAGCTGGCGGCAGGGAGTATACAATGAGCAGTTCTTC,CASSWRQGVYNEQFF
.,TRBJ2-1,TRBV7-2,.,TGTGCCAGCAGCCTACAAGGGGGGTCCGTGACTAGTACCAATGAGCAGTTCTTC,CASSLQGGSVTSTNEQFF
.,TRBJ2-1,TRBV9,.,TGTGCCAGCAGCGCAGTTTTAGGGTACCCCTACAATGAGCAGTTCTTC,CASSAVLGYPYNEQFF
TRBD1,TRBJ1-1,TRBV9,.,TGTGCCAGCAGCGTAGGGCAGGGGGGTCGCGGGGACACTGAAGCTTTCTTT,CASSVGQGGRGDTEAFF
.,TRBJ2-3,TRBV4-1,.,TGCGCCAGCAGCCAACGTAACAGGGATGATACGCAGTATTTT,CASSQRNRDDTQYF
TRBD1,TRBJ1-1,TRBV2,few,TGTGCCGTAATGGTGGGACAGGCTACTGAAGCTTTCTTT,CAVMVGQATEAFF
.,TRBJ2-1,TRBV24-1,.,TGTGCCACCAGTGATAACAGGTTCCTCAATGAGCAGTTCTTC,CATSDNRFLNEQFF
.,TRBJ1-4,TRBV12-3/TRBV12-4,few,TGTGCCAGCCGGGGAGGCTGGGAAAAACTGTTTTTT,CASRGGWEKLFF
.,TRBJ2-7,TRBV5-1,few,TGCGCCAGCAGCCTATGGTTTGAGGCTAGCTACGAGCAGTACTTC,CASSLWFEASYEQYF
.,TRBJ1-5,TRBV5-5,.,TGTGCCAGCAGCAAGAGGGGTCCTCCCGAGAATCAGCCCCAGCATTTT,CASSKRGPPENQPQHF
.,TRBJ2-2,TRBV15,many,TGTGCCACCAGCAGAGATAGGCGGGGGCGACTCACCGGGGAGCTGTTTTTT,CATSRDRRGRLTGELFF
TRBD2,TRBJ2-7,TRBV6-2/TRBV6-3,.,TGTGCCAGCAGTTACTCGAGAACTAGCGGGAGCGTGGGAGAGCAGTACTTC,CASSYSRTSGSVGEQYF
.,TRBJ2-3,TRBV19,few,TGTGCCAGTAGCGCACCCGGGAGCCCCACAGATACGCAGTATTTT,CASSAPGSPTDTQYF
.,TRBJ1-1,TRBV5-5,few,TGTGCCAGCAGCTTGATAACGAACTCGAACACTGAAGCTTTCTTT,CASSLITNSNTEAFF
.,TRBJ2-7,TRBV4-2,.,TGTGCCAGCAGCCAACCCGGGAAGGGATCCTACGAGCAGTACTTC,CASSQPGKGSYEQYF
.,TRBJ1-2,TRBV6-1,.,TGTGCCAGCAGTGGATGGGGAGGCTACACCTTC,CASSGWGGYTF
.,TRBJ1-5,TRBV18,few,TGTGCCAGCTCGTCTGCCGACAGGTTTTGGCCCCAGCATTTT,CASSSADRFWPQHF
.,TRBJ2-7,TRBV6-5,.,TGTGCCAGCAGCCCCCGTGCGGGGAACGAGCAGTACTTC,CASSPRAGNEQYF
.,TRBJ1-2,TRBV20-1,.,TGCAGTGCTAGCGGGGGGATTTCTTACCGAGCTATACGGGGCTACACCTTC,CSASGGISYRAIRGYTF
.,TRBJ1-5,TRBV7-2,few,TGTGCCAGCAGCCCCTTCTTATATAGCAATCAGCCCCAGCATTTT,CASSPFLYSNQPQHF
TRBD1,TRBJ1-6,TRBV4-1,few,TGCGCCAGCAGCCAACCGGGACAGAATAATTCACCCCTCCACTTT,CASSQPGQNNSPLHF
.,TRBJ2-3,TRBV2,.,TGTGCCAGCAGAGGACGCGGTACAGATACGCAGTATTTT,CASRGRGTDTQYF
.,TRBJ2-2,TRBV27,.,TGTGCCAGCAGTACACCGAGCAGATCAACCGGGGAGCTGTTTTTT,CASSTPSRSTGELFF
TRBD1,TRBJ2-2,TRBV4-3,few,TGCGCCAGCAGCCAAGGGGACAGGACGACCGGGGAGCTGTTTTTT,CASSQGDRTTGELFF
TRBD2,TRBJ2-5,TRBV3-1,.,TGTGCCAGCAGCCGGGGGACTAGCGGGATTCAAGAGACCCAGTACTTC,CASSRGTSGIQETQYF
TRBD2,TRBJ2-3,TRBV20-1,few,TGCAGTGCTGAGGGGACTAGCGGGGGGTCCCCAGATACGCAGTATTTT,CSAEGTSGGSPDTQYF
.,TRBJ1-1,TRBV2,few,TGTGCCAGCAGTGTACAACTGAACACTGAAGCTTTCTTT,CASSVQLNTEAFF
.,TRBJ1-6,TRBV12-3/TRBV12-4,few,TGTGCCAGCAGTTTGCCAGGGAAATCACCCCTCCACTTT,CASSLPGKSPLHF
.,TRBJ2-4,TRBV6-1,few,TGTGCCAGCAGTGAGAGACAGTTACTAGCCAAAAACATTCAGTACTTC,CASSERQLLAKNIQYF
.,TRBJ1-1,TRBV19,few,TGTGCCAGTAGTATAGATTTAACAGGGAACACTGAAGCTTTCTTT,CASSIDLTGNTEAFF
.,TRBJ2-1,TRBV18,.,TGTGCCAGCTCACTTACCTCCCGGTCCAATGAGCAGTTCTTC,CASSLTSRSNEQFF
.,TRBJ1-1,TRBV3-1,.,TGTGCCAGCAGCCAAGTGGGAGCTGAAGCTTTCTTT,CASSQVGAEAFF
.,TRBJ1-2,TRBV30,few,TGTGCCGTATCCCGGGACTGGGGGGGCTATGGCTACACCTTC,CAVSRDWGGYGYTF
.,TRBJ2-7,TRBV24-1,few,TGTGCCACCAGTGACCCCGGGAGGGGGCTTTACGAGCAGTACTTC,CATSDPGRGLYEQYF
.,TRBJ2-7,TRBV2,few,TGTGCCAGCAGGATTCGCGCAGCTACCTACGAGCAGTACTTC,CASRIRAATYEQYF
.,TRBJ2-3,TRBV24-1,few,TGTGCCACCAGTGATTGGGACACCACAGATACGCAGTATTTT,CATSDWDTTDTQYF
.,TRBJ1-2,TRBV5-6,few,TGTGCCAGCAGCTTGAACGCCCTCGCGGGCTATGGCTACACCTTC,CASSLNALAGYGYTF
TRBD2,TRBJ2-7,TRBV7-9,few,TGTGCCAGCAGCTTAGGACCAGCGGGGTACGAGCAGTACTTC,CASSLGPAGYEQYF
TRBD2,TRBJ2-7,TRBV6-5,few,TGTGCCAGCAGTTACTCGCAGCGGGGGGGCACCGAGCAGTACTTC,CASSYSQRGGTEQYF
.,TRBJ1-2,TRBV5-5,.,TGTGCCAGCAGCCCCGGAGGGGGGGGCATGATCTATGGCTACACCTTC,CASSPGGGGMIYGYTF
TRBD2,TRBJ2-2,TRBV9,.,TGTGCCAGCAGCGCAGGACTAGTCCCCCCCGGGGAGCTGTTTTTT,CASSAGLVPPGELFF
.,TRBJ2-3,TRBV7-3,few,TGTGCCAGCAGCTTAACCGGGATAGTTTCAGATACGCAGTATTTT,CASSLTGIVSDTQYF
.,TRBJ1-5,TRBV10-3,few,TGTGCCATCAGTGATACCCCAGTGGGAACTCGGTTACAGCCCCAGCATTTT,CAISDTPVGTRLQPQHF
.,TRBJ2-7,TRBV6-5,.,TGTGCCAGCATTGAGGACCGAGGCTCCTACGAGCAGTACTTC,CASIEDRGSYEQYF
.,TRBJ1-2,TRBV9,many,TGTGCCAGCAGCCCGCGAACGATTGGCTATGGCTACACCTTC,CASSPRTIGYGYTF
.,TRBJ1-4,TRBV19,.,TGTGCCAGTACAGGGAATGAAAAACTGTTTTTT,CASTGNEKLFF
.,TRBJ2-1,TRBV4-2,.,TGTGCCAGCAGCCGCACCGGGCAGTACAATGAGCAGTTCTTC,CASSRTGQYNEQFF
.,TRBJ1-6,TRBV20-1,few,TGCAGTGCTAGTAGGGAGAGCTCCTATAATTCACCCCTCCACTTT,CSASRESSYNSPLHF